One and the same sample provided the 30 T cell receptor beta chains below, sequenced in a study of T cell responses to AZD1222 COVID-19 vaccine. The method was immunoSEQ multiplex PCR; TCRdb's version includes in-frame clones alone and lacks a portion of them. The sample shows roughly 100,000 clones, around 87% of them seen only once. The material was peripheral blood, obtained on day 0 of AZD1222 vaccination. All receptors derive from an adult in good health.

V usage is TRBV2 and J usage is TRBJ2-1; D is perhaps TRBD2 (6 bases). V lost 7 bases and J lost 8, with 12 bases in between. CDR1 SNHLY and CDR2 FYNNEI come from the germline V gene. The CDR3 is made up of 12 amino acids. The CDR3 DNA is TGTGCCAGCACTCTGCGGGGTTATGAGCAGTTCTTC. Amino acids: CASTLRGYEQFF.

This chain connects TRBV7-9 to TRBJ1-5; TRBD1 might be the D (5 bases). Per germline, CDR1 SEHNR and CDR2 FQNEAQ (reference sequence). V lost 5 bases, J lost 3 bases, and 11 bases lay in between. The CDR3 loop spans 14 amino acids. The CDR3 spells CASSLGTNNQPQHF. In DNA, the CDR3 is TGTGCCAGCAGCCTCGGGACGAACAATCAGCCCCAGCATTTT.

J is TRBJ1-6 and V is TRBV18; no clear D. Trimming cost V 2 bases and J 7 bases, with 12 bases left between them. The CDR3 is 15 residues long. The germline V gene has CDR1 KGHSH and CDR2 LQKENI. CDR3 sequence reads: CASSPSRESNSPLHF. In DNA, the CDR3 is TGTGCCAGCTCACCATCGCGTGAATCAAATTCACCCCTCCACTTT.

V gene TRBV12-3 or TRBV12-4 combines with J gene TRBJ2-2; D unclear. This CDR3 has 11 residues. Trimming shortened V by 4 bases and J by 6 bases, and 3 bases separated the two germline ends. The CDR3 loop reads CASSWSGELFF. In DNA, the CDR3 is TGTGCCAGCAGTTGGTCCGGGGAGCTGTTTTTT.

The chain links TRBV28 to TRBJ1-5, with D tentatively TRBD1 (5 bases). The CDR3 contains 13 residues. Trimming cost V 6 bases and J 4 bases, with 10 bases left between them. Germline values: CDR1 MDHEN, CDR2 SYDVKM. The CDR3 DNA follows: TGTGCCAGCAGAAGGGACCCAAATCAGCCCCAGCATTTT. It translates to CASRRDPNQPQHF.

This clone has a single count. This sample also contains other DNA sequences that code for the same CDR3. This chain connects TRBV27 to TRBJ1-5; D ambiguous. Germline CDR1 and CDR2: MNHEY and SMNVEV (reference sequence). V was cut by 3 bases and J by 7 bases, with 7 bases left in between. The CDR3 loop spans 12 amino acids. The CDR3 DNA reads as TGTGCCAGCAGTTTGTTGGGGCAGCCCCAGCATTTT. This gives the protein CASSLLGQPQHF.

V is TRBV3-1 (or the pseudogene TRBV3-2) and J is TRBJ2-1; 7 bases match TRBD2. The trim removed 4 bases at V and 0 bases at J, leaving 6 bases unmatched. The CDR3 contains 16 residues. The germline gives CDR1 LGHDT, CDR2 YNNKEL (reference sequence). For the CDR3, the DNA is TGTGCCAGCAGCCCTCTCAGCGGGACCTCCTACAATGAGCAGTTCTTC. Translating it yields CASSPLSGTSYNEQFF.

The rearrangement joins TRBV5-1 to TRBJ2-7; perhaps TRBD1 as D (5 bases). Germline-derived CDR1 and CDR2 are SGHRS and YFSETQ. CDR3 length: 14 residues. V lost 4 bases and J 5 bases, leaving 16 bases between the germline ends. CDR3 loop: CASSPFSGLDEQYF. The CDR3 DNA sequence: TGCGCCAGCAGCCCCTTTTCAGGGTTGGACGAGCAGTACTTC. The full variable domain, its missing parts supplied by reference TRBV5-1 and TRBJ2-7, is KAGVTQTPRYLIKTRGQQVTLSCSPISGHRSVSWYQQTPGQGLQFLFEYFSETQRNKGNFPGRFSGRQFSNSRSEMNVSTLELGDSALYLCASSPFSGLDEQYFGPGTRLTVT.

This chain uses TRBV5-6 with TRBJ1-1; D gene unclear. Germline V gene data show CDR1 as SGHDT and CDR2 as YYEEEE. Trimming left V 4 bases short and J 0 bases short, with 13 bases between. The CDR3 spans 15 residues. The CDR3 protein is CASSPEGGMNTEAFF. CDR3 DNA: TGTGCCAGCAGCCCCGAGGGAGGGATGAACACTGAAGCTTTCTTT.

V and J are TRBV5-1 and TRBJ1-1; D might be TRBD1 (6 bases). Germline V gene sequence: CDR1 SGHRS, CDR2 YFSETQ. The CDR3 has 15 residues. V lost 0 bases to trimming and J lost 1 base, with 10 bases between them. CDR3 loop: CASSLEGQQNTEAFF. DNA of the CDR3: TGCGCCAGCAGCTTGGAAGGACAGCAGAACACTGAAGCTTTCTTT.

The CDR3: CASTRQGYGYTF. For the CDR3, the DNA is TGTGCCAGCACCCGACAGGGGTATGGCTACACCTTC. V and J are TRBV3-1 (or the pseudogene TRBV3-2) and TRBJ1-2; 8 bases match TRBD1. Germline V gene data show CDR1 as LGHDT and CDR2 as YNNKEL (reference sequence). The CDR3 spans 12 residues. After removal of 7 bases from V and 5 bases from J, the junction contained 3 bases not matched to a gene.

The J gene is TRBJ1-3, the V gene TRBV7-9; D perhaps matches TRBD1 (5 bases). The CDR3 loop spans 14 amino acids. Per the germline V gene, CDR1 is SEHNR and CDR2 is FQNEAQ (reference sequence). V lost 1 base, J lost 8 bases, and 12 bases lay in between. The CDR3 is CASSLVSRVDTIYF. DNA for the CDR3: TGTGCCAGCAGCTTAGTGTCCAGGGTGGACACCATATATTTT.

This clone was observed a single time. The chain has TRBV19 and TRBJ1-4; D is undetermined. V lost 5 bases to trimming and J lost 15 bases, with 22 bases between them. CDR1 is LNHDA and CDR2 is SQIVND in the germline V gene (reference sequence). This CDR3 region has 14 residues. CDR3 region: CASSSSSGPSLLFF. The CDR3 nucleotides read TGTGCCAGTAGTTCGAGCTCCGGGCCCTCTTTATTGTTTTTT. The whole variable domain, filled in from reference TRBV19 and TRBJ1-4, reads DGGITQSPKYLFRKEGQNVTLSCEQNLNHDAMYWYRQDPGQGLRLIYYSQIVNDFQKGDIAEGYSVSREKKESFPLTVTSAQKNPTAFYLCASSSSSGPSLLFFGSGTQLSVL.

The chain employs TRBV3-1 (or the pseudogene TRBV3-2) and TRBJ2-2; 12 nucleotides match TRBD2. Trimming cost V 4 bases and J 7 bases; bases outside gene matches: 7. Germline V lookup: CDR1 LGHDT, CDR2 YNNKEL (reference sequence). The CDR3 sequence is 16 residues long. The CDR3 sequence: CASSPTSGRSGGELFF. CDR3 bases: TGTGCCAGCAGCCCGACTAGCGGGAGAAGTGGCGGGGAGCTGTTTTTT.

The table lists this clone with a count of one. The chain joins TRBV27 to TRBJ1-4; weak D call: TRBD1 (5 bases). The CDR3 is 17 residues long. From germline, CDR1 is MNHEY and CDR2 SMNVEV (reference sequence). The V and J ends lost 5 bases and 5 bases respectively, with 21 bases between them. The CDR3 here is CASSPLGRQGGNEKLFF. The DNA for the CDR3 is TGTGCCAGCAGTCCCCTAGGTCGGCAGGGCGGCAATGAAAAACTGTTTTTT.

This clone was recorded a few times. J is TRBJ2-1 and V is TRBV2; 11 positions match TRBD2. CDR1 and CDR2 (germline): SNHLY, FYNNEI. V lost 6 bases and J lost 9; bases outside the gene matches: 7. The CDR3 loop spans 14 amino acids. The CDR3: CASRALAGGGEQFF. CDR3 DNA: TGTGCCAGCAGGGCGCTAGCGGGAGGAGGTGAGCAGTTCTTC.

V usage is TRBV6-2 or TRBV6-3 and J usage is TRBJ2-1, with TRBD2 identical over 8 bases. V was pared by 2 bases and J by 5 bases, with 8 bases of the junction left unmatched. The CDR3 has 16 amino acids. Germline values: CDR1 MNHEY, CDR2 SVGEGT. CDR3 loop: CASSYRGLGMDNEQFF. The CDR3, as DNA: TGTGCCAGCAGTTACAGGGGACTAGGGATGGACAATGAGCAGTTCTTC.

This sequence joins TRBV28 and TRBJ2-1; the D is unclear. The CDR3 runs to 14 residues. The germline gives CDR1 MDHEN, CDR2 SYDVKM. Trimming left V 3 bases short and J 3 bases short, with 9 bases between. CDR3 in DNA: TGTGCCAGCAGTTTTGGTCTAATCTACAATGAGCAGTTCTTC. Protein: CASSFGLIYNEQFF. The whole variable domain, remainder taken from reference TRBV28 and TRBJ2-1, is DVKVTQSSRYLVKRTGEKVFLECVQDMDHENMFWYRQDPGLGLRLIYFSYDVKMKEKGDIPEGYSVSREKKERFSLILESASTNQTSMYLCASSFGLIYNEQFFGPGTRLTVL.

As to this clone: One end of the junction is discordant with germline, which a read error may explain. The chain combines TRBV7-2 with TRBJ1-1, with 8 bases lining up with TRBD1. The germline V gene encodes CDR1 SGHTA and CDR2 FQGNSA. The CDR3 contains 15 residues. The DNA of the CDR3 is TGTGCCAGCAGCCAGGTGGGGCTGGGACAGGACCTGTGGGGCTTT. This codes for CASSQVGLGQDLWGF.

This chain connects TRBV5-1 to TRBJ2-2; 9 bases agree with TRBD1. The CDR3 is made up of 16 amino acids. V was clipped by 4 bases and J by 2 bases; unmatched bases: 6. The germline V gene has CDR1 SGHRS and CDR2 YFSETQ. This CDR3 is CASSPGQGRNTGELFF. The CDR3 DNA sequence: TGCGCCAGCAGCCCGGGACAGGGTCGTAACACCGGGGAGCTGTTTTTT.

This clone was seen a handful of times. This chain connects TRBV14 to TRBJ1-6; D gene unclear. The V gene lost 3 bases and the J gene lost 6 bases, with 12 bases spanning the gap. CDR3 size: 15 residues. Germline loops: CDR1 SGHDN, CDR2 FVKESK. CDR3 amino acids: CASSHDRLVNSPLHF. The DNA for the CDR3 is TGTGCCAGCAGCCACGATCGGCTGGTTAATTCACCCCTCCACTTT.

The rearrangement joins TRBV5-1 to TRBJ2-2, with D uncertain. The V end was cut by 4 bases, the J end by 2 bases, with 6 bases between. Germline V CDR1 and CDR2: SGHRS, YFSETQ. The CDR3 totals 13 residues. This chain's CDR3 is CASSPQNTGELFF. The CDR3 DNA is TGCGCCAGCAGCCCTCAAAACACCGGGGAGCTGTTTTTT. Full variable domain (remainder filled in from reference TRBV5-1 and TRBJ2-2): KAGVTQTPRYLIKTRGQQVTLSCSPISGHRSVSWYQQTPGQGLQFLFEYFSETQRNKGNFPGRFSGRQFSNSRSEMNVSTLELGDSALYLCASSPQNTGELFFGEGSRLTVL.

The gene calls are TRBV28 and TRBJ2-5; 7 nucleotides align to TRBD2. CDR3 length: 14 amino acids. The germline gives CDR1 MDHEN, CDR2 SYDVKM. After removal of 4 bases from V and 5 bases from J, the junction contained 7 bases not matched to a gene. The CDR3 nucleotides are TGTGCCAGCAGTTCGGACGGTAGCGGGGAGACCCAGTACTTC. Amino acids: CASSSDGSGETQYF.

This clone was recorded only once. V usage is TRBV6-6 and J usage is TRBJ2-2; the match to TRBD1 covers 8 bases. The length of the CDR3 is 16 residues. Looked up from germline, CDR1 is MNHNY and CDR2 is SVGAGI (reference sequence). V lost 6 bases, J lost 2 bases, and 8 bases stayed unmatched. The chain's CDR3 is CASSLSGTGNTGELFF. The CDR3 DNA is TGTGCCAGCAGCCTGAGTGGGACAGGTAACACCGGGGAGCTGTTTTTT.

V usage is TRBV9 and J usage is TRBJ2-3; 9 positions match TRBD2. Germline CDR1 is SGDLS and CDR2 is YYNGEE. J was trimmed by 3 bases and V by 3 bases; bases with no gene match: 11. The CDR3 consists of 17 residues. The chain's CDR3 is CASSAVGSGSLTDTQYF. DNA of the CDR3: TGTGCCAGCAGCGCTGTCGGTAGCGGGAGTTTGACAGATACGCAGTATTTT.

The V and J genes are TRBV6-1 and TRBJ1-2; unclear D gene. V was pared by 2 bases and J by 3 bases, with 10 bases between. The CDR3 spans 14 residues. Per germline, CDR1 MNHNS and CDR2 SASEGT. CDR3 in DNA: TGTGCCAGCAGTGAACGACACGGTGACTATGGCTACACCTTC. Protein: CASSERHGDYGYTF.

This clone was picked up one time. The chain joins TRBV6-1 to TRBJ1-5; D is undetermined. With 8 bases removed from V and 5 bases from J, the gap between germline ends came to 13 bases. Germline lookup yields CDR1 MNHNS and CDR2 SASEGT. There are 13 residues in the CDR3. The CDR3 sequence: CASGPWADQPQHF. In DNA, the CDR3 is TGTGCCAGCGGTCCCTGGGCGGATCAGCCCCAGCATTTT.

This clone occurred once. The V gene is TRBV4-1, the J gene TRBJ2-7; D call uncertain. The germline CDR1 and CDR2 sequences are MGHRA and YSYEKL. The CDR3 consists of 15 residues. V dropped 1 base and J dropped 6 bases, with 16 bases sitting between them. The CDR3 DNA sequence: TGCGCCAGCAGCCAAGTCAGGAGCCCCTTGGCCGAGCAGTACTTC. Translated: CASSQVRSPLAEQYF.

V usage is TRBV2 and J usage is TRBJ2-1, with 9 bases lining up with TRBD1. The CDR3 covers 13 residues. CDR1 and CDR2 (germline): SNHLY, FYNNEI. V trimming: 7 bases; J trimming: 8 bases; junction bases outside the gene matches: 6. The CDR3 loop is CASTTGQGHEQFF. In DNA, the CDR3 is TGTGCCAGCACCACGGGACAGGGCCATGAGCAGTTCTTC. Drawing the rest from reference TRBV2 and TRBJ2-1, the complete variable domain is EPEVTQTPSHQVTQMGQEVILRCVPISNHLYFYWYRQILGQKVEFLVSFYNNEISEKSEIFDDQFSVERPDGSNFTLKIRSTKLEDSAMYFCASTTGQGHEQFFGPGTRLTVL.

This rearrangement joins TRBV6-5 to TRBJ1-1, with a tentative D call TRBD1 (5 bases). The length of the CDR3 is 15 residues. Germline loops: CDR1 MNHEY, CDR2 SVGAGI. Trimming cost V 7 bases and J 2 bases, with 17 bases left between them. The CDR3 DNA is TGTGCCAGCACGGGAAGGGGCCTGGCCAACACTGAAGCTTTCTTT. Protein product: CASTGRGLANTEAFF.